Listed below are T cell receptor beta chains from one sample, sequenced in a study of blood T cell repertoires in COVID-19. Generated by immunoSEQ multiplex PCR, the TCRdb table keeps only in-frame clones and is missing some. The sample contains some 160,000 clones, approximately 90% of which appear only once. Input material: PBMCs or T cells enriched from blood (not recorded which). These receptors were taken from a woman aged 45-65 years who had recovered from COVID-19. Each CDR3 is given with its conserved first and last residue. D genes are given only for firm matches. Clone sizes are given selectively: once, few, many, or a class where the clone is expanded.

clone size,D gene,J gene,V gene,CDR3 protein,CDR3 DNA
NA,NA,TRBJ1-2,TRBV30,CAWSGQNYGYTF,TGTGCCTGGAGTGGACAGAACTATGGCTACACCTTC
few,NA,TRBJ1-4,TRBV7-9,CASSSQVLNEKLFF,TGTGCCAGCAGCTCACAGGTCCTGAATGAAAAACTGTTTTTT
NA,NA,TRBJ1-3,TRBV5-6,CASSLALLDSGNTIYF,TGTGCCAGCAGCCTTGCGTTGCTAGACTCTGGAAACACCATATATTTT
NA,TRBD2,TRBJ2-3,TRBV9,CASSVVRGGGRTDTQYF,TGTGCCAGCAGCGTAGTAAGAGGCGGGGGGCGGACAGATACGCAGTATTTT
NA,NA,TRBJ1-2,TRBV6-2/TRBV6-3,CASSFERAYGYTF,TGTGCCAGCAGTTTCGAGCGCGCCTATGGCTACACCTTC
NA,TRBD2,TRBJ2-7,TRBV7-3,CASQRGPTSYEQYF,TGTGCCAGCCAGCGGGGACCCACTTCCTACGAGCAGTACTTC
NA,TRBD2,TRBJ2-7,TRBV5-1,CASSLREGGYEQYF,TGCGCCAGCAGCTTGAGGGAGGGAGGCTACGAGCAGTACTTC
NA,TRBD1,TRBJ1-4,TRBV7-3,CASSPGTGGNEKLFF,TGTGCCAGCAGCCCAGGGACAGGGGGAAATGAAAAACTGTTTTTT
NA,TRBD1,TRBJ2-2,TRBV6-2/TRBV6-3,CASGQGQGFGELFF,TGTGCCAGCGGCCAGGGACAGGGATTCGGGGAGCTGTTTTTT
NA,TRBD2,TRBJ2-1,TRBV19,CASSILAGGPSSYNEQFF,TGTGCCAGTAGTATTTTAGCGGGGGGTCCGAGCTCCTACAATGAGCAGTTCTTC
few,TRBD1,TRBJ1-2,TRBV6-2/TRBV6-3,CASSYLRTGGAGYTF,TGTGCCAGCAGTTACCTCCGGACAGGGGGCGCTGGCTACACCTTC
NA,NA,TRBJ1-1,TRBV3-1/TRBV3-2,CASSQAPPQGQNTEAFF,TGTGCCAGCAGCCAAGCCCCCCCACAGGGCCAGAACACTGAAGCTTTCTTT
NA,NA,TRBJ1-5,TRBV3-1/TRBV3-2,CASSATTGLDQPQHF,TGTGCCAGCAGCGCCACCACAGGGTTGGATCAGCCCCAGCATTTT
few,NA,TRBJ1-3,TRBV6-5,CASSLAGGNTIYF,TGTGCCAGCAGTCTAGCGGGGGGAAACACCATATATTTT
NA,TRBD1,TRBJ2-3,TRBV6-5,CASSLQTGPTDTQYF,TGTGCCAGCAGTCTACAGACAGGGCCGACAGATACGCAGTATTTT
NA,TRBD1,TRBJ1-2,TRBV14,CASSQDKRTGSSYGYTF,TGTGCCAGCAGCCAAGATAAAAGGACAGGGAGTAGCTATGGCTACACCTTC
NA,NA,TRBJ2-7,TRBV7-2,CASSLRGTAYEQYF,TGTGCCAGCAGCTTACGGGGGACAGCCTACGAGCAGTACTTC
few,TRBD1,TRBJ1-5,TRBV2,CASRAGQVNQPQHF,TGTGCCAGCAGAGCGGGACAGGTCAATCAGCCCCAGCATTTT
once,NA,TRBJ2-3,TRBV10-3,CASSFTDTQYF,TGTGCCTCCAGTTTCACAGATACGCAGTATTTT
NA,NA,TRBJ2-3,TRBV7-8,CASSSRLGEADTQYF,TGTGCCAGCAGCTCCCGGCTAGGGGAGGCAGATACGCAGTATTTT
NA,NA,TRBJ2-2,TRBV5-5,CASTQTGLDTGELFF,TGTGCCAGCACCCAAACAGGGCTGGACACCGGGGAGCTGTTTTTT
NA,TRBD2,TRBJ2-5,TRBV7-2,CASSLGVAGAQETQYF,TGTGCCAGCAGCTTGGGGGTAGCGGGGGCTCAAGAGACCCAGTACTTC
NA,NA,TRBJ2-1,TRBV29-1,CSVGFIPEEQFF,TGCAGCGTTGGTTTTATTCCCGAGGAGCAGTTCTTC
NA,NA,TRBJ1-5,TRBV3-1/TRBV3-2,CASSQDFGEGSNQPQHF,TGTGCCAGCAGCCAAGATTTCGGGGAGGGGAGCAATCAGCCCCAGCATTTT
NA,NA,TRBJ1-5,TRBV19,CASSIPTPANQPQHF,TGTGCCAGTAGTATTCCTACCCCTGCCAATCAGCCCCAGCATTTT
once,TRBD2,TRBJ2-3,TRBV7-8,CASSPLASGGLDTQYF,TGTGCCAGCAGCCCCCTGGCTAGCGGGGGCCTAGATACGCAGTATTTT
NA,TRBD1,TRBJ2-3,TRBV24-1,CATSGSIGDRSTDTQYF,TGTGCCACCAGTGGGAGTATCGGGGACAGGAGTACAGATACGCAGTATTTT
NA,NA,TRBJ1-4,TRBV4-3,CASSQTGMTGEKLFF,TGCGCCAGCAGCCAAACAGGGATGACGGGTGAAAAACTGTTTTTT
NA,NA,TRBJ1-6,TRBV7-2,CATNLHFSSYNSPLHF,TGTGCCACCAATCTGCACTTTAGCTCCTATAATTCACCCCTCCACTTT
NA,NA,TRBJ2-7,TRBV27,CASSSLNSYEQYF,TGTGCCAGCAGTTCCCTCAACAGTTACGAGCAGTACTTC
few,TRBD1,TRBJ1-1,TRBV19,CASSSPGTGARGMNTEAFF,TGTGCCAGTAGTTCTCCTGGGACAGGGGCACGAGGCATGAACACTGAAGCTTTCTTT
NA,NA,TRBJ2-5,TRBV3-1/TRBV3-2,CASSQDRSMETQYF,TGTGCCAGCAGCCAAGATCGTAGTATGGAGACCCAGTACTTC
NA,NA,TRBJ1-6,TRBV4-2,CASSQGPTGGNSPLHF,TGTGCCAGCAGCCAAGGGCCGACTGGTGGTAATTCACCCCTCCACTTT
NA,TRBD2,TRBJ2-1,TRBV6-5,CAAGLAGAYNEQFF,TGTGCCGCAGGGCTAGCGGGGGCTTACAATGAGCAGTTCTTC
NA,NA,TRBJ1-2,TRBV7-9,CAMRRAGEAGYTF,TGTGCCATGCGAAGGGCGGGGGAGGCTGGCTACACCTTC
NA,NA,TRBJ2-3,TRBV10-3,CAIRGKGSSTDTQYF,TGTGCCATCAGGGGGAAGGGGTCTAGCACAGATACGCAGTATTTT
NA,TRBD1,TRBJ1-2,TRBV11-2,CASSFGTEWGYTF,TGTGCCAGCAGCTTTGGGACAGAGTGGGGCTACACCTTC
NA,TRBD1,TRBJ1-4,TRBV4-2,CASSQRSTGGGNEKLFF,TGTGCCAGCAGCCAGAGATCTACAGGGGGAGGTAATGAAAAACTGTTTTTT
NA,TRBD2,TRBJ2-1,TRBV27,CASSSSIAGPHNEQFF,TGTGCCAGCAGTTCGTCTATAGCGGGGCCCCACAATGAGCAGTTCTTC
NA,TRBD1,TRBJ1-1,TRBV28,CASSPYDRGGGAFF,TGTGCCAGCAGTCCTTATGACAGGGGCGGTGGGGCTTTCTTT
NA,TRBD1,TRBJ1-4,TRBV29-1,CSADRGWGEKLFF,TGCAGCGCGGACAGGGGATGGGGTGAAAAACTGTTTTTT
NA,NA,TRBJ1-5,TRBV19,CASSAGPDGILPQHF,TGTGCCAGTAGTGCCGGGCCTGACGGGATTTTGCCCCAGCATTTT
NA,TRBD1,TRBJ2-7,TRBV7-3,CASSLTGQGGYEQYF,TGTGCCAGCAGCTTAACGGGACAGGGGGGCTACGAGCAGTACTTC
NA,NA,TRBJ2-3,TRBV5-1,CASSREGDTQYF,TGCGCCAGCAGCCGCGAGGGAGATACGCAGTATTTT
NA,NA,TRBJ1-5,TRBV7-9,CASSLGEQAIHQPQHF,TGTGCCAGCAGCTTAGGCGAACAGGCGATCCATCAGCCCCAGCATTTT
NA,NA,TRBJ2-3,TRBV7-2,CASSTRHRTDTQYF,TGTGCCAGCAGCACCCGACACCGCACAGATACGCAGTATTTT
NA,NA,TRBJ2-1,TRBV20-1,CSASKASEGNEQFF,TGCAGTGCTAGTAAAGCTAGCGAGGGGAATGAGCAGTTCTTC
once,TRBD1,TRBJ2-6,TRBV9,CASSVVPGQGTSGANVLTF,TGTGCCAGCAGCGTAGTACCGGGACAGGGGACGTCTGGGGCCAACGTCCTGACTTTC
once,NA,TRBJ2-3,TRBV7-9,CASSLVGPSTDTQYF,TGTGCCAGCAGCTTAGTGGGGCCAAGCACAGATACGCAGTATTTT
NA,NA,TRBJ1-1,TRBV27,CASSLKGAEAFF,TGTGCCAGCAGTCTAAAAGGGGCTGAAGCTTTCTTT
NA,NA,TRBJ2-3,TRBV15,CATSSPPTDTQYF,TGTGCCACCAGTAGCCCCCCCACAGATACGCAGTATTTT
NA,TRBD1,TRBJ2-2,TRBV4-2,CASSPRDRVNTGELFF,TGTGCCAGCAGCCCCCGGGACAGGGTTAACACCGGGGAGCTGTTTTTT